These 18 T cell receptor beta chains share one sample of origin, sequenced in a study of T cells after yellow fever vaccination. TCRdb re-analysed the 5' RACE reads in MiXCR, keeping a single row per CDR3 protein. Of about 400,000 distinct CDR3 sequences listed, about 6.2% are singletons. Sequenced here: PBMCs, sampled 5 days after the yellow fever booster vaccination. These TCRs come from a man between 25 and 39 years old who received the YFV17D yellow fever vaccine.

The chain couples TRBV20-1 to TRBJ2-7; weak D call: TRBD2 (5 bases). Trimming took 5 bases from V and 3 from J, leaving 17 bases between them. Germline lookup yields CDR1 DFQATT and CDR2 SNEGSKA (reference sequence). The CDR3 has 14 residues. The CDR3 region is CSASQSGKLYEQYF. The CDR3 DNA sequence: TGCAGTGCTTCCCAGTCGGGAAAACTCTACGAGCAGTACTTC.

The chain is built from TRBV29-1 and TRBJ2-1; 8 bases are a match to TRBD2. Looked up from germline, CDR1 is SQVTM and CDR2 is ANQGSEA. V shed 2 bases and J 4 bases; nucleotides not matched to a gene: 10. The CDR3 is 16 residues long. CDR3 protein: CSVETRKRGPYNEQFF. The DNA for the CDR3 is TGCAGCGTTGAAACCCGTAAGCGGGGGCCGTACAATGAGCAGTTCTTC.

The chain uses TRBV6-5 and TRBJ2-3; D uncertain. Per germline, CDR1 MNHEY and CDR2 SVGAGI. The V end lost 0 bases, the J end lost 5 bases, and 6 bases lay between the germline ends. The CDR3 has 13 residues. DNA of the CDR3: TGTGCCAGCAGTTACTCTTTGAGAGATACGCAGTATTTT. This encodes CASSYSLRDTQYF.

The rearrangement links TRBV6-6 to TRBJ2-7; D unresolved. The length of the CDR3 is 13 residues. Germline CDR1 and CDR2: MNHNY and SVGAGI (reference sequence). The ends were cut back, 8 bases at V and 3 bases at J, with 14 bases in the middle. The CDR3 here is CASSREGLYEQYF. The CDR3 bases are TGTGCCAGCTCCCGAGAAGGCCTCTACGAGCAGTACTTC.

This clonotype has ten or more counts. V gene TRBV5-1 combines with J gene TRBJ2-2, with D unclear. The CDR3 spans 14 residues. Trimming removed 6 bases at V and 3 bases at J, with 12 bases between. CDR1 SGHRS and CDR2 YFSETQ come from the germline V gene. The CDR3 DNA is TGCGCCAGCACCCCGACTTCTGACACCGGGGAGCTGTTTTTT. Its protein is CASTPTSDTGELFF.

This clonotype occurred many times. The genes are TRBV20-1 and TRBJ2-1, with 13 bases identical to TRBD2. The CDR3 covers 15 residues. Per the germline V gene, CDR1 is DFQATT and CDR2 is SNEGSKA (reference sequence). J lost 7 bases, V lost 3 bases, and 6 bases had no gene match. CDR3 protein: CSASGLAGARNEQFF. The CDR3 DNA follows: TGCAGTGCTAGTGGACTAGCGGGAGCGAGGAATGAGCAGTTCTTC.

The rearrangement joins TRBV7-9 to TRBJ2-2; TRBD2 matches at 15 bases. The CDR3 is 15 amino acids. Trimming cost V 7 bases and J 6 bases; bases outside gene matches: 3. CDR1 SEHNR and CDR2 FQNEAQ come from the germline V gene (reference sequence). The CDR3 loop is CASNGLAGGPGELFF. The CDR3 bases are TGTGCCAGCAACGGACTAGCGGGAGGGCCCGGGGAGCTGTTTTTT. Full variable domain (outside the CDR3, taken from reference TRBV7-9 and TRBJ2-2): DTGVSQNPRHKITKRGQNVTFRCDPISEHNRLYWYRQTLGQGPEFLTYFQNEAQLEKSRLLSDRFSAERPKGSFSTLEIQRTEQGDSAMYLCASNGLAGGPGELFFGEGSRLTVL.

In its sample, this clonotype was seen many times. The chain combines TRBV20-1 with TRBJ2-3; 8 bases match TRBD2. This CDR3 has 14 residues. Trimming at V came to 3 bases and at J to 5 bases, leaving 7 bases not matched to a gene. CDR1 and CDR2 (germline): DFQATT, SNEGSKA (reference sequence). CDR3 nucleotides: TGCAGTGCTAGGACCGGGAGGGCCGGAGATACGCAGTATTTT. Its protein product is CSARTGRAGDTQYF.

The gene calls are TRBV6-1 and TRBJ1-1, with a weak D call TRBD1 (6 bases). Trimming removed 6 bases from V and 4 bases from J, with 18 bases in between. This CDR3 comprises 15 residues. The germline gives CDR1 MNHNS, CDR2 SASEGT. CDR3 loop: CASSIDRRSGTEAFF. In nucleotides, the CDR3 is TGTGCCAGCAGCATCGACAGGCGGAGTGGCACTGAAGCTTTCTTT.

Regarding this clonotype: A junction boundary mismatches the germline segment, possibly from a read error. The rearrangement joins TRBV7-7 to TRBJ2-3; 10 bases are a match to TRBD2. There are 16 residues in the CDR3. The germline gives CDR1 SSHAT, CDR2 FNYEAQ (reference sequence). The CDR3 DNA is TGTGCTAGCAGCTTACAAGCGGGAGGGTCTTCAGATACGCAGTATTTT. Its translation: CASSLQAGGSSDTQYF. Complete variable domain (other parts from reference TRBV7-7 and TRBJ2-3): GAGVSQSPRYKVTKRGQDVTLRCDPISSHATLYWYQQALGQGPEFLTYFNYEAQPDKSGLPSDRFSAERPEGSISTLTIQRTEQRDSAMYRCASSLQAGGSSDTQYFGPGTRLTVL.

This clonotype was counted a few times. The chain uses TRBV7-6 and TRBJ2-6; D remains ambiguous. The V and J ends lost 3 bases and 4 bases respectively, with 19 bases between them. Germline V gene data show CDR1 as SGHVS and CDR2 as FNYEAQ. The CDR3 consists of 18 residues. The CDR3 coding sequence is TGTGCCAGCAGCTTGGGCCCCCCATCGTTGAGGGGGGCCAACGTCCTGACTTTC. Amino acid sequence: CASSLGPPSLRGANVLTF.

This clonotype was seen many times. The V gene is TRBV7-2, the J gene TRBJ2-3, with D possibly being TRBD1 (5 bases). Trimming pared 1 base from V and 4 bases from J, leaving 12 bases between. This CDR3 has 15 residues. CDR1 is SGHTA and CDR2 is FQGNSA in the germline V gene. This CDR3 reads CASSLDVTGSDTQYF. Written as DNA, the CDR3 is TGTGCCAGCAGCTTAGACGTAACAGGTTCAGATACGCAGTATTTT.

This chain uses TRBV5-6 with TRBJ1-5, with a possible D match to TRBD1 (6 bases). Trimming left V 3 bases short and J 5 bases short, with 9 bases between. In germline, CDR1 is SGHDT, CDR2 YYEEEE. The CDR3 extends over 13 amino acids. CDR3 amino acids: CASSWGADQPQHF. The DNA of the CDR3 is TGTGCCAGCAGCTGGGGGGCGGATCAGCCCCAGCATTTT.

The chain uses TRBV30 and TRBJ2-5, with 8 bases fitting TRBD1. V was clipped by 1 base and J by 4 bases; unmatched bases: 5. Per the germline V gene, CDR1 is GTSNPN and CDR2 is SVGIG (reference sequence). The CDR3 extends over 14 amino acids. CDR3 amino acids: CAWSDGQGRETQYF. DNA for the CDR3: TGTGCCTGGAGTGACGGACAGGGTCGAGAGACCCAGTACTTC.

Comments on this clonotype: Given a much more abundant clone one base away, this may be a read error. The chain couples TRBV5-1 to TRBJ2-1, with TRBD2 matching 9 bases. The CDR3 is 15 amino acids. V dropped 6 bases and J dropped 2; count of bases not matched to a gene: 6. Germline-derived CDR1 and CDR2 are SGHRS and YFSETQ. CDR3: CASIVLAGTYNEQFF. CDR3 in DNA: TGCGCCAGCATCGTCCTAGCGGGAACCTACAATGAGCAGTTCTTC. Supplemented by reference TRBV5-1 and TRBJ2-1, the full variable domain reads KAGVTQTPRYLIKTRGQQVTLSCSPISGHRSVSWYQQTPGQGLQFLFEYFSETQRNKGNFPGRFSGRQFSNSRSEMNVSTLELGDSALYLCASIVLAGTYNEQFFGPGTRLTVL.

V and J are TRBV14 and TRBJ1-2, with no clear D. Germline V gene data show CDR1 as SGHDN and CDR2 as FVKESK. Trimming took off 5 bases at V and 7 bases at J, with 8 bases between the two ends. The CDR3 spans 11 residues. The CDR3 coding sequence is TGTGCCAGCAGCAACGGGATTGGCTACACCTTC. It yields the protein CASSNGIGYTF.

For the CDR3, the DNA is TGTGCCAGCAGCTCAGCCGGGACTAGCGCCCGGAGAAGCACAGATACGCAGTATTTT. Amino acids: CASSSAGTSARRSTDTQYF. The chain joins TRBV7-2 to TRBJ2-3, with TRBD2 matching 10 bases. Losses at the gene ends were 4 bases for V and 0 bases for J; bases not matched to a gene: 13. The CDR3 spans 19 residues. The germline CDR1 and CDR2 sequences are SGHTA and FQGNSA.

This clonotype has at least ten counts. This rearrangement joins TRBV27 to TRBJ1-5; D is unresolved. The CDR3 spans 16 residues. The V end lost 0 bases, the J end lost 0 bases, and 9 bases lay between the germline ends. Germline CDR1 is MNHEY and CDR2 is SMNVEV (reference sequence). CDR3 DNA sequence: TGTGCCAGCAGTTTATCCCGCACGGTTAGCAATCAGCCCCAGCATTTT. Translated, it gives CASSLSRTVSNQPQHF.